This T cell receptor beta chain appears in the sequencing data of a study of T cell responses to AZD1222 COVID-19 vaccine. Repertoires were generated with immunoSEQ multiplex PCR, while TCRdb's copy carries only in-frame clones and drops some. The sample holds around 110,000 clones, over 75% seen once. Per the germline V gene, CDR1 is SGHRS and CDR2 is YFSETQ. V was clipped by 4 bases and J by 2 bases, with 12 bases between them. CDR3 length: 14 residues. Sequencing was performed on peripheral blood, taken on day 0 of AZD1222 vaccination. The rearrangement joins TRBV5-1 to TRBJ1-2; D remains ambiguous. The receptor's source is an adult in good health. DNA for the CDR3: TGCGCCAGCAGCCTCGGGGATGCAAACTATGGCTACACCTTC. Encoded protein: CASSLGDANYGYTF.